This T cell receptor beta chain was documented in a study of T cell clonotyping in hematopoietic cell transplantation. The study's findings and limits: Few recipient clonotypes overlapped donors; over 97% were de novo at given depth. Broader posttransplant TCR repertoire diversity was predicted by graft donor and pretransplant recipient Inverse Simpson Index values. Pathologically expanded recipient clonotypes increased progressively from day 30 to day 180 as diversity fell. CD4 and CD8 repertoire contributions could not be separated without sorting.

CDR3 length: 16 residues. CDR1 and CDR2 (germline): MNHNS, SASEGT. The ends were cut back, 3 bases at V and 0 bases at J, with 12 bases in the middle. A remark on this clone: Its antigen is unknown.

Profiling relied on immunoSEQ multiplex PCR, and the TCRdb table lists in-frame clones only, not all of them. The sample consists of 60,000 to 75,000 clones, about 94% of them appearing once. The clonotype originates from a man over 45 in good health. Some clones in this sample may be carry-over from other donors' samples. The V call is TRBV6-1, the J call TRBJ1-5, with no clear D. The source material was peripheral blood mononuclear cells. CDR3 region: CASSDGRMISNQPQHF. CDR3 coding DNA: TGTGCCAGCAGTGACGGCAGGATGATTAGCAATCAGCCCCAGCATTTT.